A selection of T cell receptor beta chains follows, all from one sample in a study of blood T cell repertoires in COVID-19. Sequenced by immunoSEQ multiplex PCR; TCRdb stores in-frame clones only, minus some. The sample yields tens of thousands of clones, around 84% seen once. Sequenced input: peripheral blood. The receptors here all came from an elderly man with active or convalescent COVID-19. Both conserved end residues are part of each CDR3. The D gene is left open where the match is weak. Size is omitted from some rows. Given values are once, few, many or a class for expanded clones.

v_gene	j_gene	abundance	len	d_gene	CDR3nt	CDR3aa
TRBV19	TRBJ2-3	.	19	TRBD2	TGTGCCAGTAGTATTCTTGGGACTACCCCCATAATGGGCACAGATACGCAGTATTTT	CASSILGTTPIMGTDTQYF
TRBV5-1	TRBJ1-5	.	19	.	TGCGCCAGCCCGCTCGGGGAGGGCCGGGCGCCGGGGAGCAATCAGCCCCAGCATTTT	CASPLGEGRAPGSNQPQHF
TRBV18	TRBJ2-3	.	16	TRBD2	TGTGCCAGCTCACTCTCGGGACTAGCGGGTGCAGATACGCAGTATTTT	CASSLSGLAGADTQYF
TRBV7-9	TRBJ2-3	.	15	TRBD2	TGTGCCAGCAGCTTGGCGGGGGTGAGCACAGATACGCAGTATTTT	CASSLAGVSTDTQYF
TRBV25-1	TRBJ1-5	.	15	TRBD1	TGTGCCAGCAGTGAAAACAGGGGAGTGAATCAGCCCCAGCATTTT	CASSENRGVNQPQHF
TRBV7-3	TRBJ2-2	.	15	.	TGTGCCAGCAGCTCACCCACAGAAACAGCCGGGGAGCTGTTTTTT	CASSSPTETAGELFF
TRBV30	TRBJ2-2	.	14	.	TGTGCCTGGAGTGTACGTTCAGGGCTCGGGGAGCTGTTTTTT	CAWSVRSGLGELFF
TRBV28	TRBJ1-5	.	14	TRBD1	TGTGCCAGCAGTTCAGCAGGGGGGAATCAGCCCCAGCATTTT	CASSSAGGNQPQHF
TRBV2	TRBJ2-4	.	15	.	TGTGCCAGCAGAGTCACAGGAATTCGCGGAAACATTCAGTACTTC	CASRVTGIRGNIQYF
TRBV24-1	TRBJ2-3	.	19	TRBD2	TGTGCCACCAGTGATTTGGGGAAAGTAGCGGGCACCTTCACAGATACGCAGTATTTT	CATSDLGKVAGTFTDTQYF
TRBV15	TRBJ2-2	.	16	TRBD2	TGTGCCACCAGCTACAGGACTAGCGGGGCCCCCCGGGAGCTGTTTTTT	CATSYRTSGAPRELFF
TRBV7-9	TRBJ2-2	.	16	.	TGTGCCAGCACCCATCGGGGGACAGCGAACACCGGGGAGCTGTTTTTT	CASTHRGTANTGELFF
TRBV24-1	TRBJ1-5	.	14	.	TGTGCCACCAGTCCTGCCTGGGGGGACCAGCCCCAGCATTTT	CATSPAWGDQPQHF
TRBV14	TRBJ1-2	.	12	.	TGTGCCAGCAGCCTTACTGAGTATGGCTACACCTTC	CASSLTEYGYTF
TRBV10-3	TRBJ1-1	.	14	.	TGTGCCATCAGCCTAGAGAGTATGAACACTGAAGCTTTCTTT	CAISLESMNTEAFF
TRBV28	TRBJ1-2	.	15	TRBD1	TGTGCCAGCAGTACCCACGGACAGGGGTTACTCGGCTACACCTTC	CASSTHGQGLLGYTF
TRBV5-1	TRBJ2-2	.	16	TRBD2	TGCGCCAGCAGCCCGACTAGCGGGACGAGCACCGGGGAGCTGTTTTTT	CASSPTSGTSTGELFF
TRBV5-1	TRBJ2-1	once	15	TRBD1	TGCGCCAGCAGCCGGGGACAGGGTGTACTCGATGAGCAGTTCTTC	CASSRGQGVLDEQFF
TRBV27	TRBJ2-1	.	14	TRBD1	TGTGCCAGCAAGCCGGGACAGGCAAACAATGAGCAGTTCTTC	CASKPGQANNEQFF
TRBV12-3/TRBV12-4	TRBJ1-2	once	12	.	TGTGCCAGCAGTGTCAGGAACTATGGCTACACCTTC	CASSVRNYGYTF
TRBV2	TRBJ2-1	once	17	TRBD2	TGTGCCAGCGGTATCGGGGCTAGCGGGAGTTTGTACAATGAGCAGTTCTTC	CASGIGASGSLYNEQFF
TRBV30	TRBJ1-1	.	13	TRBD1	TGTGCCTGGATTCCGACAGGGGCGGCGGGTGCTTTCTTT	CAWIPTGAAGAFF
TRBV27	TRBJ1-4	.	14	TRBD1	TGTGCCAGCAGTGAGGGACAGGGGCTGCGGAAACTGTTTTTT	CASSEGQGLRKLFF
TRBV6-4	TRBJ1-1	.	14	.	TGTGCCAGCAGTAGCGAGGCCTCGGGCACTGAAGCTTTCTTT	CASSSEASGTEAFF
TRBV14	TRBJ1-4	.	13	.	TGTGCCAGCGGAGGGCAGATCGGGGAAAAACTGTTTTTT	CASGGQIGEKLFF
TRBV5-4	TRBJ1-4	.	16	.	TGTGCCAGCAGCTTAACGGGGGACGCAACTAATGAAAAACTGTTTTTT	CASSLTGDATNEKLFF
TRBV28	TRBJ2-5	.	16	.	TGTGCCAGCAGTTTTTTCGGGACAATGGTTGCGGAGACCCAGTACTTC	CASSFFGTMVAETQYF
TRBV4-1	TRBJ2-1	.	17	.	TGCGCCAGCAGCCAAGATGGGCTAGCGAGCTCCTACAATGAGCAGTTCTTC	CASSQDGLASSYNEQFF
TRBV7-9	TRBJ1-1	.	15	.	TGTGCCAGCAGCCCACAACAGGGCATGAACACTGAAGCTTTCTTT	CASSPQQGMNTEAFF
TRBV6-5	TRBJ2-1	.	15	TRBD1	TGTGCCAGCAGTCCCGGGACAGGGGGCCCCAATGAGCAGTTCTTC	CASSPGTGGPNEQFF
TRBV6-5	TRBJ1-1	.	15	TRBD1	TGTGCCAGCAGTTACGAGGGGGCAACGAACACTGAAGCTTTCTTT	CASSYEGATNTEAFF
TRBV19	TRBJ2-3	.	13	.	TGTGCCAGTAGTCAGGATTACACAGATACGCAGTATTTT	CASSQDYTDTQYF
TRBV18	TRBJ2-1	.	15	.	TGTGCCAGCTCACCACAGGGGGGGGGAGACAATGAGCAGTTCTTC	CASSPQGGGDNEQFF
TRBV28	TRBJ1-2	.	16	.	TGTGCCAGCAGTTTAGGGAGTTATTCGGGAGGCTATGGCTACACCTTC	CASSLGSYSGGYGYTF
TRBV28	TRBJ1-6	once	15	TRBD1	TGTGCCACCAAGAGCGGGACAGGGGGATTTTCACCCCTCCACTTT	CATKSGTGGFSPLHF
TRBV18	TRBJ2-2	.	17	.	TGTGCCAGCTCACCATACAGTTCTCATGGTTTGCCCGGGGAGCTGTTTTTT	CASSPYSSHGLPGELFF
TRBV7-2	TRBJ1-1	few	15	TRBD1	TGTGCCAGCAGCACAACCGGGACAGTGAACACTGAAGCTTTCTTT	CASSTTGTVNTEAFF
TRBV6-5	TRBJ2-1	.	13	TRBD1	TGTGCCAGCTCGAGACAGGGGAACAATGAGCAGTTCTTC	CASSRQGNNEQFF
TRBV11-1	TRBJ1-2	few	15	TRBD1	TGTGCCAGCAGCCCCGGGGACAGGGGGAACTATGGCTACACCTTC	CASSPGDRGNYGYTF
TRBV27	TRBJ2-5	.	16	TRBD1	TGTGCCAGCAGACCTCGGACAGGGGGTTTCTTAGAGACCCAGTACTTC	CASRPRTGGFLETQYF
TRBV19	TRBJ1-5	.	15	.	TGTGCCAGTAGTATAGGGGACACCAGCAATCAGCCCCAGCATTTT	CASSIGDTSNQPQHF
TRBV5-1	TRBJ1-4	once	16	.	TGCGCCAGCAGCTTAGGACAGAAAGCAACTAATGAAAAACTGTTTTTT	CASSLGQKATNEKLFF
TRBV7-9	TRBJ1-4	.	15	.	TGTGCCAGCAGCTTAGCAATCCCGGGGGATGAAAAACTGTTTTTT	CASSLAIPGDEKLFF
TRBV7-2	TRBJ1-1	.	16	TRBD1	TGTGCCAGCAGCTTAGGCAACAGGGGGGATCGCACTGAAGCTTTCTTT	CASSLGNRGDRTEAFF
TRBV20-1	TRBJ2-5	.	16	TRBD1	TGCAGTGCTAGTTGGTTCGAGGGGGCCGGGGAAGAGACCCAGTACTTC	CSASWFEGAGEETQYF
TRBV30	TRBJ2-2	.	14	TRBD1	TGTGCCTGGCAAGACAGGGCCTACACCGGGGAGCTGTTTTTT	CAWQDRAYTGELFF
TRBV7-9	TRBJ1-2	few	15	.	TGTGCCAGCAGCTTAGCACAGGGTGGTAGCTATGGCTACACCTTC	CASSLAQGGSYGYTF
TRBV10-2	TRBJ2-5	.	13	.	TGCGCCAGCAGTGAGTCAGGGAGGGAGACCCAGTACTTC	CASSESGRETQYF
TRBV30	TRBJ1-5	.	14	.	TGTGCCTGGAGTGTGCACACGAGCAATCAGCCCCAGCATTTT	CAWSVHTSNQPQHF
TRBV6-1	TRBJ1-2	.	15	.	TGTGCCAGCAGTGAAGATCCGGGGACAAACTATGGCTACACCTTC	CASSEDPGTNYGYTF
TRBV2	TRBJ2-1	.	16	TRBD2	TGTGCCAGCAGCGCCTCGAGCGGGAGGGCCGCCAATGAGCAGTTCTTC	CASSASSGRAANEQFF
TRBV6-5	TRBJ1-6	.	14	.	TGTGCCACCTCGACTGTTGATATTGGTTCACCCCTCCACTTT	CATSTVDIGSPLHF
TRBV7-9	TRBJ1-2	.	15	TRBD1	TGTGCCAGCAGCCCTAGACAGGGGGGCAACTATGGCTACACCTTC	CASSPRQGGNYGYTF